The T cell receptor (beta chain) described here comes from a study of CD8 T cells in ankylosing spondylitis. This CDR3 spans 13 amino acids. Germline V gives CDR1 KGHSH, CDR2 LQKENI. V was shortened by 3 bases and J by 8 bases, with 11 bases between the two germline ends. Each CDR3 protein gets one entry after TCRdb re-called the 5' RACE reads with MiXCR. The sample shows about 540,000 distinct CDR3 sequences, about 13% of them seen only once. Comment on this clonotype: Its antigen is not known.

The study, taken as a whole, reports: What appeared characteristic of ankylosing spondylitis blood was a TCR beta motif of under 10 highly homologous variants.

The TCR originated in a male donor with ankylosing spondylitis. Sequenced sample: blood, either unsorted or a sorted T cell fraction (not recorded which). The chain employs TRBV18 and TRBJ2-1, with D perhaps matching TRBD1 (6 bases). The DNA of the CDR3 is TGTGCCAGCTCACCTAACAGGGACGATGAGCAGTTCTTC. It encodes CASSPNRDDEQFF.